Shown below are 20 T cell receptor beta chains from a single sample sequenced in a study of vaccination and CD4 T cells after COVID-19. Their recognized antigens are unknown. Time point of the sample: late sampling 161 to 241 days after vaccination in a few convalescent patients. Treatment meaning: roughly 10-day PBMC culture with coronavirus spike peptide pools or control peptides (ViraFEST assay). Sequenced with the Oncomine TCR Beta short-read assay was DNA taken from cultured CD4+ T cells. A single record per CDR3 protein comes from TCRdb applying MiXCR to the PCR reads. The profile shows approximately 23,000 distinct CDR3 sequences, approximately 38% of them singletons. Here the sequenced sample was CD4+ T cells from blood, cultured in vitro, taken about 7 months after SARS-CoV-2 vaccination. These receptors were obtained from a human donor who had recovered from COVID-19.

The V call is TRBV7-3, the J call TRBJ1-5, with a weak D call TRBD1 (5 bases). The CDR3 has 17 amino acids. Germline V lookup: CDR1 SGHTA, CDR2 FQGTGA. Trimming shortened V by 1 base and J by 1 base, and 14 bases separated the two germline ends. The CDR3 region has the DNA TGTGCCAGCAGCTTAATTCATGAGGGGAAGAGCAATCAGCCCCAGCATTTT. Residues: CASSLIHEGKSNQPQHF.

This clonotype was detected once. The genes are TRBV30 and TRBJ1-1, with 7 bases that match TRBD1. V dropped 2 bases and J dropped 2; count of bases not matched to a gene: 2. The CDR3 is 13 residues long. CDR1 is GTSNPN and CDR2 is SVGIG in the germline V gene (reference sequence). The CDR3 here is CAWSRDSNTEAFF. The CDR3 DNA follows: TGTGCCTGGAGTAGGGACAGTAACACTGAAGCTTTCTTT.

The CDR3 nucleotides are TGCAGTGCAATGAACAGGAATGAGCAGTTCTTC. Translating gives CSAMNRNEQFF. The chain combines TRBV20-1 with TRBJ2-1; the D gene is possibly TRBD1 (5 bases). Trimming removed 6 bases at V and 7 bases at J, with 10 bases between. In germline, CDR1 is DFQATT, CDR2 SNEGSKA (reference sequence). The length of the CDR3 is 11 residues.

This chain uses TRBV27 with TRBJ2-1, with a possible D match to TRBD2 (5 bases). This CDR3 has 17 residues. Germline V lookup: CDR1 MNHEY, CDR2 SMNVEV (reference sequence). Trimming shortened V by 3 bases and J by 4 bases, and 19 bases separated the two germline ends. As DNA, the CDR3 is TGTGCCAGCAGTTTTCTCGGCGGAGGAACTCCTTACAATGAGCAGTTCTTC. Translation: CASSFLGGGTPYNEQFF.

The V call is TRBV10-3, the J call TRBJ2-5; D might be TRBD1 (6 bases). The CDR3 runs to 14 residues. Germline V lookup: CDR1 ENHRY, CDR2 SYGVKD. Trimming stripped 3 bases from V and 4 bases from J, with 12 bases between. The DNA for the CDR3 is TGTGCCATCAGTGAATCTGGGACATCAGAGACCCAGTACTTC. It specifies CAISESGTSETQYF.

This clonotype was recorded a few times. The chain joins TRBV7-2 to TRBJ2-5; no definite D call. Germline V gives CDR1 SGHTA, CDR2 FQGNSA. The CDR3 extends over 13 amino acids. Trimming pared 2 bases from V and 1 base from J, leaving 5 bases between. The CDR3 DNA follows: TGTGCCAGCAGCTTACGACTCCAAGAGACCCAGTACTTC. Encoded protein: CASSLRLQETQYF. The full variable domain, rest sourced from reference TRBV7-2 and TRBJ2-5, is GAGVSQSPSNKVTEKGKDVELRCDPISGHTALYWYRQSLGQGLEFLIYFQGNSAPDKSGLPSDRFSAERTGGSVSTLTIQRTQQEDSAVYLCASSLRLQETQYFGPGTRLLVL.

The rearrangement links TRBV12-3 or TRBV12-4 to TRBJ2-5, with 12 nucleotides matching TRBD2. After removal of 7 bases from V and 4 bases from J, the junction contained 7 bases not matched to a gene. This CDR3 spans 15 amino acids. CDR3 sequence reads: CASTRTSGALETQYF. CDR3 DNA sequence: TGTGCCAGCACTAGGACTAGCGGGGCGTTAGAGACCCAGTACTTC.

Points on this clonotype: One end of the junction varies from germline; a read error may be responsible. This chain uses TRBV7-7 with TRBJ1-1; no firm D call. Germline V CDR1 and CDR2: SSHAT, FNYEAQ (reference sequence). CDR3 length equals 13 residues. The CDR3 sequence: CASSLDAGTEAFF. In nucleotides, the CDR3 is TGTGCTAGCAGCTTAGACGCGGGCACTGAAGCTTTCTTT.

The CDR3 sequence: CSASGLSYEQYF. CDR3 coding DNA: TGCAGTGCTTCGGGACTCTCCTACGAGCAGTACTTC. The chain combines TRBV20-1 with TRBJ2-7; TRBD2 might be the D (6 bases). The CDR3 is 12 residues long. Between the trimmed V and J ends, which lost 5 bases and 0 bases, there was a span of 8 bases. In germline, CDR1 is DFQATT, CDR2 SNEGSKA (reference sequence).

The chain combines TRBV6-1 with TRBJ1-5; 8 positions agree with TRBD1. Looked up from germline, CDR1 is MNHNS and CDR2 is SASEGT. V lost 7 bases to trimming and J lost 2 bases; unmatched junction nucleotides: 7. The CDR3 is 15 residues long. In DNA, the CDR3 is TGTGCCAGCACCAAGGACAGGGCGGGCAATCAGCCCCAGCATTTT. Protein: CASTKDRAGNQPQHF.

This clonotype has only a few counts. V is TRBV20-1 and J is TRBJ2-5; 11 bases are shared with TRBD2. Per germline, CDR1 DFQATT and CDR2 SNEGSKA (reference sequence). The CDR3 sequence is 14 residues long. V shed 3 bases and J 5 bases; nucleotides not matched to a gene: 5. The CDR3: CSASVLAGGETQYF. The CDR3 DNA follows: TGCAGTGCTAGTGTTCTAGCGGGAGGCGAGACCCAGTACTTC.

This clonotype was seen a few times. The chain recombines TRBV20-1 with TRBJ2-5; D may be TRBD2 (6 bases). The CDR3 sequence is 17 residues long. V lost 1 base to trimming and J lost 5 bases, with 23 bases between them. Germline CDR1 reads DFQATT; CDR2 reads SNEGSKA (reference sequence). The CDR3 DNA sequence: TGCAGTGCTAGAGTAATTAAGCCGGGCCTCGCGGGGGAGACCCAGTACTTC. Translation gives CSARVIKPGLAGETQYF.

The V gene is TRBV7-8, the J gene TRBJ2-7; D possibly corresponds to TRBD2 (6 bases). CDR3 length: 14 residues. Trimming shortened V by 1 base and J by 3 bases, and 10 bases separated the two germline ends. The germline V gene has CDR1 SGHVS and CDR2 FQNEAQ. This CDR3 is CASSLGRERYEQYF. DNA for the CDR3: TGTGCCAGCAGCTTAGGCCGGGAGCGCTACGAGCAGTACTTC.

This clonotype was observed a few times. V gene TRBV6-1 combines with J gene TRBJ2-5; D perhaps matches TRBD2 (5 bases). The CDR3 is made up of 16 amino acids. Germline V gene sequence: CDR1 MNHNS, CDR2 SASEGT. Trimming took 5 bases from V and 4 from J, leaving 20 bases between them. CDR3 sequence: CASSTQTIMGPETQYF. The CDR3 nucleotides are TGTGCCAGCAGTACGCAGACTATTATGGGCCCAGAGACCCAGTACTTC.

J is TRBJ1-5 and V is TRBV6-1, with D maybe TRBD1 (5 bases). Germline lookup yields CDR1 MNHNS and CDR2 SASEGT. CDR3 length equals 16 residues. Deletions cut 6 bases from V and 4 bases from J, with 19 bases between. This CDR3 is CASSPLGSGRNQPQHF. The CDR3 nucleotides are TGTGCCAGCAGCCCACTAGGGTCGGGGCGAAATCAGCCCCAGCATTTT.

The table lists this clonotype with a few counts. The chain uses TRBV19 and TRBJ1-2; D not certain. V was pared by 5 bases and J by 1 base, with 17 bases between. The CDR3 has 16 residues. The germline V gene encodes CDR1 LNHDA and CDR2 SQIVND (reference sequence). Here the CDR3 DNA reads TGTGCCAGTAGTTACCCGGGGAGGAGCCTTAACTATGGCTACACCTTC. This codes for CASSYPGRSLNYGYTF.

This clonotype was counted only a few times. The chain couples TRBV6-1 to TRBJ1-5, with a tentative D call TRBD1 (5 bases). This CDR3 has 14 amino acids. The germline V gene encodes CDR1 MNHNS and CDR2 SASEGT. Deletions cut 10 bases from V and 0 bases from J, with 13 bases between. This chain's CDR3 is CATSTEPSNQPQHF. CDR3 nucleotide sequence: TGTGCCACTTCGACAGAGCCTAGCAATCAGCCCCAGCATTTT.

The gene calls are TRBV11-1 and TRBJ2-1; 10 nucleotides agree with TRBD2. This CDR3 has 16 residues. The ends lost 1 base at V and 2 bases at J; junction bases unmatched: 2. Germline lookup yields CDR1 SGHAT and CDR2 FQDESV (reference sequence). The DNA of the CDR3 is TGTGCCAGCAGCTTAGGGACTAGCGGAGCCTACAATGAGCAGTTCTTC. Translation: CASSLGTSGAYNEQFF.

V and J are TRBV18 and TRBJ2-7; D ambiguous. Germline CDR1 and CDR2: KGHSH and LQKENI. The CDR3 is made up of 14 amino acids. V was pared by 2 bases and J by 3 bases, with 11 bases between. The chain's CDR3 is CASSPLGSGYEQYF. Written as DNA, the CDR3 is TGTGCCAGCTCACCATTAGGGTCTGGCTACGAGCAGTACTTC.

The V and J genes are TRBV19 and TRBJ2-5, with a possible D match to TRBD2 (5 bases). CDR3 length equals 15 residues. The ends were cut back, 5 bases at V and 7 bases at J, with 20 bases in the middle. The germline V gene has CDR1 LNHDA and CDR2 SQIVND (reference sequence). CDR3 DNA sequence: TGTGCCAGTAGTTATAGCGCGTGGAGGTCTGGGACCCAGTACTTC. Residues: CASSYSAWRSGTQYF.